What follows is one TCR beta chain and its context. Its target is not known. This record belongs to a study of regulatory T cells in long-lasting Graves disease. Study information: Antithyroid drugs had been taken under 3 months by newly diagnosed Graves' patients.

According to the study, TCR beta libraries were built with iRepertoire HTBI primers and CDR3-region Arm-PCR. TCRdb re-called the multiplex PCR reads with MiXCR, one entry per CDR3 protein. The profile covers 360,000 or so distinct CDR3 sequences, with 16% appearing a single time and 25% to 30% taken by the ten largest. Indicated time point: newly diagnosed GD, antithyroid drugs for less than 3 months. Extracted PBMC RNA gave rise to the TCR library. Germline values: CDR1 SGHRS, CDR2 YFSETQ. The V end lost 7 bases, the J end lost 5 bases, and 12 bases lay between the germline ends. This CDR3 has 12 residues. Study outcomes and limitations: Persistent disease samples used TRBV28, TRBJ1-2 and TRBJ2-5 preferentially.

The sample was also linked to a second study, of T cells in Graves' hyperthyroidism and ophthalmopathy.

The chain carries TRBV5-1 and TRBJ1-2; weak D call: TRBD1 (5 bases). The sample was peripheral blood mononuclear cells (PBMCs), taken at new diagnosis, from a patient treated with antithyroid drugs. The sequence came from a man between 40 and 49 years old with Graves disease. CDR3 DNA: TGCGCCAGCCACATGGGGGTTTATGGCTACACCTTC. Protein product: CASHMGVYGYTF.